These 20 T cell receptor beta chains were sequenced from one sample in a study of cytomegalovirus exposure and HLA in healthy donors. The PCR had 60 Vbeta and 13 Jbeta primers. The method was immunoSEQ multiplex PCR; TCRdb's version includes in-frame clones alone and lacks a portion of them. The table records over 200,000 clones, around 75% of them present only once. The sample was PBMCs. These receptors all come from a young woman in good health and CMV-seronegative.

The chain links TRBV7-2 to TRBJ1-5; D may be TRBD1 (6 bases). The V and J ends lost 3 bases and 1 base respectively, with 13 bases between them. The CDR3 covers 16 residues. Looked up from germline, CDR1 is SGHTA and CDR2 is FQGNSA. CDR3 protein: CASSLGGGWSNQPQHF. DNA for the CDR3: TGTGCCAGCAGCTTGGGGGGGGGCTGGAGCAATCAGCCCCAGCATTTT.

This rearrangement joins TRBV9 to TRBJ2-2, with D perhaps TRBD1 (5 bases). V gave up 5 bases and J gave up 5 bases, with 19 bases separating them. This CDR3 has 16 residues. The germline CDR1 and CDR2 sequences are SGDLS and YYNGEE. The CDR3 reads CASSKEGAEGTGELFF. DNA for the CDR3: TGTGCCAGCAGTAAGGAAGGGGCGGAAGGGACCGGGGAGCTGTTTTTT.

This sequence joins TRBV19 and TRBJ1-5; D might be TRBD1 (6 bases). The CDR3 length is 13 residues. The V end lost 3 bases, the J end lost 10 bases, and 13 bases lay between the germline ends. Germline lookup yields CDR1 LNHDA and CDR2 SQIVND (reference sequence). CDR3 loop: CASSISGASPQHF. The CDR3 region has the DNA TGTGCCAGTAGTATCTCAGGGGCGTCCCCCCAGCATTTT.

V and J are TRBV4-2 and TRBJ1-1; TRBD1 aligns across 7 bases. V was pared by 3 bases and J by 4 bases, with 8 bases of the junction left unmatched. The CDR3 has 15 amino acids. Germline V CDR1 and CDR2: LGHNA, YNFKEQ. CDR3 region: CASSQETGIITEAFF. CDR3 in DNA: TGTGCCAGCAGCCAGGAGACAGGGATCATCACTGAAGCTTTCTTT.

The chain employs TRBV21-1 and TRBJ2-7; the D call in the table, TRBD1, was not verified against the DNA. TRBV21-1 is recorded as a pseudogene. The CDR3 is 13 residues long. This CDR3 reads CASSTRDTHEQYF. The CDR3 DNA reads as TGTGCCAGCAGCACCCGGGACACCCACGAGCAGTACTTC.

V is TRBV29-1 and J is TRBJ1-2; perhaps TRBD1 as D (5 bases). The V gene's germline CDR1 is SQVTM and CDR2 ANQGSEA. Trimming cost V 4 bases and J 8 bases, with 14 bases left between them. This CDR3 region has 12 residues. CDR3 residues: CSVGGRAGGYTF. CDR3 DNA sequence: TGCAGCGTTGGGGGCCGGGCCGGCGGCTACACCTTC.

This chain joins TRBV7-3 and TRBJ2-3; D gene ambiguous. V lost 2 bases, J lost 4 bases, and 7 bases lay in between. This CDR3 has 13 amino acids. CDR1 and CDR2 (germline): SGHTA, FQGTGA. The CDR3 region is CASSLRFPDTQYF. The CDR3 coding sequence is TGTGCCAGCAGCTTACGGTTCCCAGATACGCAGTATTTT.

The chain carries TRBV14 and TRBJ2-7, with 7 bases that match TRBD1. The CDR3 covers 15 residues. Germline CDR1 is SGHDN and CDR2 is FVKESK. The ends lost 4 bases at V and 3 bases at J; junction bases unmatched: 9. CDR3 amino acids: CASSLITGTDYEQYF. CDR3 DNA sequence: TGTGCCAGCAGCCTGATCACAGGGACAGACTACGAGCAGTACTTC.

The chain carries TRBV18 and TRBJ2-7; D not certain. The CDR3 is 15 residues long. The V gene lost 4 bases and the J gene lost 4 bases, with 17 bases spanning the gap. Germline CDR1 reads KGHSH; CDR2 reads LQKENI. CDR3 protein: CASSLSLGEGYEQYF. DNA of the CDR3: TGTGCCAGCTCACTAAGCTTGGGCGAAGGATACGAGCAGTACTTC.

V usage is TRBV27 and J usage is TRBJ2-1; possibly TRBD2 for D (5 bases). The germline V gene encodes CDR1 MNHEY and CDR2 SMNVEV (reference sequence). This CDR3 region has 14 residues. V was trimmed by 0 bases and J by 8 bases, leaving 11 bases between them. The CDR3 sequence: CASSLSRANDEQFF. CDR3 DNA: TGTGCCAGCAGTTTATCGAGGGCAAACGATGAGCAGTTCTTC.

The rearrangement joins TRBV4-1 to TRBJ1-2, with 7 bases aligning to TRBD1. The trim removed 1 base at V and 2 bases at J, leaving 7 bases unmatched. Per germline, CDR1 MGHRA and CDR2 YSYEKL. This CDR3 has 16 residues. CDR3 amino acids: CASSQVQGETNYGYTF. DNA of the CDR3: TGCGCCAGCAGCCAAGTGCAGGGGGAAACAAACTATGGCTACACCTTC.

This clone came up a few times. CDR3 sequence: CASSWRAQDTQYF. The CDR3 DNA follows: TGCGCCAGCAGCTGGAGGGCACAAGATACGCAGTATTTT. The gene calls are TRBV5-1 and TRBJ2-3; the D gene is possibly TRBD2 (6 bases). This CDR3 has 13 amino acids. V lost 3 bases, J lost 5 bases, and 10 bases lay in between. Germline assignment: CDR1 SGHRS and CDR2 YFSETQ.

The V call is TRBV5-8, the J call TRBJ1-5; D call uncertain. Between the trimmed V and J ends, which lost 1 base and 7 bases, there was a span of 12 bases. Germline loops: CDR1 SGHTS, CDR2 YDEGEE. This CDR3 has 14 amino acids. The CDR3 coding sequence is TGTGCCAGCAGCTTGACAGATACAAGACAGCCCCAGCATTTT. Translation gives CASSLTDTRQPQHF.

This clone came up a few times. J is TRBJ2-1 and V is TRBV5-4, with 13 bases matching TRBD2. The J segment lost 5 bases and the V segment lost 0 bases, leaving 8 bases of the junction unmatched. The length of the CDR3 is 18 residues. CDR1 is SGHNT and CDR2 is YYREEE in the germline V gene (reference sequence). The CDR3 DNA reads TGTGCCAGCAGCTTGGGGCCTAAGGGGACTAGCGGGGACAATGAGCAGTTCTTC. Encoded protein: CASSLGPKGTSGDNEQFF.

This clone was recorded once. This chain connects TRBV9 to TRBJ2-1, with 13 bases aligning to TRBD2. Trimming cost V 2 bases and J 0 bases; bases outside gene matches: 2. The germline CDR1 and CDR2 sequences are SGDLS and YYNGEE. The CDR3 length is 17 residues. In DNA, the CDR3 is TGTGCCAGCAGCGTTAGGACTAGCGGGAGCTCCTACAATGAGCAGTTCTTC. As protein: CASSVRTSGSSYNEQFF.

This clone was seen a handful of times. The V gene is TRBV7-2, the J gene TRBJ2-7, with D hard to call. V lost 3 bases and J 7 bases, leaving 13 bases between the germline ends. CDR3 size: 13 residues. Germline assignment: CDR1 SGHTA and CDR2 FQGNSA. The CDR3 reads CASSLAVDWEQYF. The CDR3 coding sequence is TGTGCCAGCAGCTTGGCGGTAGATTGGGAGCAGTACTTC.

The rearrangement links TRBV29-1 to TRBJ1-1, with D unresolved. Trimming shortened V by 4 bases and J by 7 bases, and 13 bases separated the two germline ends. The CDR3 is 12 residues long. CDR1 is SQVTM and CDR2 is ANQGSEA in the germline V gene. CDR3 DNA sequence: TGCAGCGTTGTCAAGGGAGGGATTGAAGCTTTCTTT. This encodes CSVVKGGIEAFF. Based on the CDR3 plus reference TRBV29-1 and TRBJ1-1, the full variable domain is SAVISQKPSRDICQRGTSLTIQCQVDSQVTMMFWYRQQPGQSLTLIATANQGSEATYESGFVIDKFPISRPNLTFSTLTVSNMSPEDSSIYLCSVVKGGIEAFFGQGTRLTVV.

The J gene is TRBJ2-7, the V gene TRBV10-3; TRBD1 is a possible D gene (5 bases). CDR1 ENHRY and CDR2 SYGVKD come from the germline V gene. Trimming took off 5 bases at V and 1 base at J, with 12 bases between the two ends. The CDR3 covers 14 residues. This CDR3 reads CAISTRAGSYEQYF. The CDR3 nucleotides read TGTGCCATCAGTACCAGGGCAGGGTCCTACGAGCAGTACTTC.

For the CDR3, the DNA is TGCGCCAGCAGCCAACCCACCGGAGACTTTTACAATGAGCAGTTCTTC. Translation: CASSQPTGDFYNEQFF. This chain uses TRBV4-1 with TRBJ2-1; unclear D gene. The CDR3 extends over 16 amino acids. Deletions cut 2 bases from V and 4 bases from J, with 15 bases between. The V gene's germline CDR1 is MGHRA and CDR2 YSYEKL.

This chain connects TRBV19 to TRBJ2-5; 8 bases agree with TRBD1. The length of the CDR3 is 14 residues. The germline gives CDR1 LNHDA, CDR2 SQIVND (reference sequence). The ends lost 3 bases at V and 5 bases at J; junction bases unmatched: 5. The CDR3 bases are TGTGCCAGTAGTATCCAGGGGGCCACGGAGACCCAGTACTTC. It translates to CASSIQGATETQYF. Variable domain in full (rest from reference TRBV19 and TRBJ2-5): DGGITQSPKYLFRKEGQNVTLSCEQNLNHDAMYWYRQDPGQGLRLIYYSQIVNDFQKGDIAEGYSVSREKKESFPLTVTSAQKNPTAFYLCASSIQGATETQYFGPGTRLLVL.